This TCR beta chain appears in the sequencing data of a study of CD8+ T cells in alopecia areata. Following extraction, RNA underwent reverse transcription to cDNA, which served as the sequencing template. Sequenced by immunoSEQ multiplex PCR; TCRdb stores in-frame clones only, minus some. The repertoire holds around 300,000 clones, with 60% as singletons. The germline V gene has CDR1 SGHRS and CDR2 YFSETQ. J gave up 4 bases and V 4 bases, and 4 bases lay outside the gene matches. The CDR3 spans 13 residues. Treatment reported: oral pan-JAK inhibitor, 5-10 mg twice daily. From alopecia areata patients, lesional scalp punch biopsies and peripheral blood were collected.

The clonotype comes from a human donor with alopecia areata. The V and J genes are TRBV5-1 and TRBJ1-1; 7 nucleotides agree with TRBD1. The specimen was CD4+ T cells sorted from blood, collected between weeks 51 and 52, from a patient treated with tofacitinib. CDR3 nucleotide sequence: TGCGCCAGCAGCCATTCAGGGGGCACTGAAGCTTTCTTT. As protein: CASSHSGGTEAFF.